The text below deals with one T cell receptor (beta chain). The sample originates from a study of blood T cell repertoires in COVID-19. Study overall: Specimens from acute and convalescent COVID-19 originated in the United States, Italy and Spain.

Here immunoSEQ multiplex PCR was the method, and the copy in TCRdb shows in-frame clones only, minus some. The table records about 330,000 clones, about 90% of them present only once. The CDR3 has 17 residues. Unmatched junction bases numbered 21, after V lost 5 bases and J lost 16 bases. Germline CDR1 MNHEY, CDR2 SVGEGT. Sequencing input: PBMCs or T cells enriched from blood (not recorded which). The clonotype originates from a woman younger than 45 who had recovered from COVID-19. V usage is TRBV6-2 or TRBV6-3 and J usage is TRBJ1-6, with 9 bases that match TRBD1. This CDR3 reads CASSRPGQGTTLPTLHF. The CDR3 DNA sequence: TGTGCCAGCAGTCGTCCGGGACAGGGAACCACGCTCCCCACGCTCCACTTT.